This T cell receptor (beta chain) stems from a study of T cell responses to AZD1222 COVID-19 vaccine. Study-level results: Spike-specific TCR repertoires showed rising breadth and depth after two AZD1222 doses. Nearly half of the spike-specific TCRs reportedly recognize variant regions that carry no mutations.

As for this clone: Its antigen is not known.

The germline V gene has CDR1 SNHLY and CDR2 FYNNEI. The V and J ends lost 4 bases and 7 bases respectively, with 4 bases between them. The CDR3 is 11 amino acids. Sequenced by immunoSEQ multiplex PCR; TCRdb stores in-frame clones only, minus some. Counted here are roughly 130,000 clones, 92% occurring once; the ten biggest clones make up approximately 1.7%. This sample comprised peripheral blood, obtained on day 0 of AZD1222 vaccination. The sequence derives from an adult in good health. This chain joins TRBV2 and TRBJ2-2; D remains unclear. The CDR3 DNA is TGTGCCAGCAGTGTACTCGGGGAGCTGTTTTTT. Translating it yields CASSVLGELFF. The full variable domain, in which reference TRBV2 and TRBJ2-2 provide the parts outside the CDR3, is EPEVTQTPSHQVTQMGQEVILRCVPISNHLYFYWYRQILGQKVEFLVSFYNNEISEKSEIFDDQFSVERPDGSNFTLKIRSTKLEDSAMYFCASSVLGELFFGEGSRLTVL.